A selection of T cell receptor beta chains follows, all from one sample in a study of technical replicates of blood from a few donors. This table comes from immunoSEQ multiplex PCR, and its TCRdb copy is limited to in-frame clones, with some not included. The table includes tens of thousands of clones, about 95% detected once. The specimen was PBMCs. The receptors originated from a human donor in good health. Some clones in this sample may be carry-over from other donors' samples. CDR3s include the opening cysteine and the closing phenylalanine or tryptophan. The D gene is left open where the match is weak. Size is stated for part of the rows, as once, few or many counts, or as a class when the clone is expanded.

>TRBJ2-7|16|-|TRBV4-1|-
TGCGCCAGCAGCCAAGTAACCCCGGGACAACTTCACGAGCAGTACTTC
CASSQVTPGQLHEQYF
>TRBJ1-1|14|-|TRBV5-4|once
TGTGCCAGCAGCTTGCAAGGGGTGCGAACTGAAGCTTTCTTT
CASSLQGVRTEAFF
>TRBJ2-5|17|TRBD2|TRBV5-1|once
TGCGCCAGCAGCCCCGGGACTAGCGGGGGGGACCAAGAGACCCAGTACTTC
CASSPGTSGGDQETQYF
>TRBJ1-3|17|TRBD1|TRBV7-9|-
TGTGCCAGCAGCTTGATCGCCTTGAGGACAGGGGGTAACACCATATATTTT
CASSLIALRTGGNTIYF
>TRBJ1-6|15|-|TRBV7-2|-
TGTGCCAGCAGCATCTCCGGGACCTATAATTCACCCCTCCACTTT
CASSISGTYNSPLHF
>TRBJ1-2|13|-|TRBV29-1|few
TGCAGCGTTGGGCCAGAGGGTTTCTATGGCTACACCTTC
CSVGPEGFYGYTF
>TRBJ2-7|12|-|TRBV2|-
TGTGCCAGCAGTGAAGGCGGTTCGGCGCAGTACTTC
CASSEGGSAQYF
>TRBJ2-7|13|TRBD2|TRBV11-1|-
TGTGCCAGCAGCTTCAAGGAAGCGGGGCCTCAGTACTTC
CASSFKEAGPQYF
>TRBJ2-3|13|-|TRBV30|-
TGTGCCTGGAGTGTACGTCGCGCAGATACGCAGTATTTT
CAWSVRRADTQYF
>TRBJ2-7|14|-|TRBV19|-
TGTGCCAGTAGTATGTTTGGCAGGCTATACGAGCAGTACTTC
CASSMFGRLYEQYF
>TRBJ1-6|14|-|TRBV7-3|-
TGTGCCAGCAGCCGCCAGGGTGGCAATTCACCCCTCCACTTT
CASSRQGGNSPLHF
>TRBJ1-1|15|TRBD1|TRBV5-1|-
TGCGCCAGCAGCGCAGGGGGCACGGTGAACACTGAAGCTTTCTTT
CASSAGGTVNTEAFF